This entry lists 23 T cell receptor beta chains sequenced from one sample in a study of blood T cells in healthy people across ages. The second PCR ran about 6 to 12 cycles with a sample-barcoded 5' primer and J-beta primers. MiXCR, run by TCRdb on the 5' RACE reads, gives a single entry per CDR3 protein. This sample has about 670,000 distinct CDR3 sequences; approximately 52% occur once, and the top ten carry approximately 12%. The source material was blood. Receptors were obtained from a woman of 80 years or more in good health.

At least ten counts were recorded for this clonotype. CDR3 DNA sequence: TGCGCCAGCAGCTTGACCCCTATAGAGACCCAGTACTTC. Translation: CASSLTPIETQYF. The chain links TRBV5-1 to TRBJ2-5; D gene unclear. Trimming stripped 1 base from V and 4 bases from J, with 8 bases between. The length of the CDR3 is 13 residues. Germline CDR1 reads SGHRS; CDR2 reads YFSETQ.

This clonotype occurred a few times. The genes are TRBV29-1 and TRBJ1-2; D is undetermined. The V gene's germline CDR1 is SQVTM and CDR2 ANQGSEA. The CDR3 has 12 residues. The germline V and J ends were trimmed by 2 bases and 8 bases, with 12 bases remaining between them. Here the CDR3 DNA reads TGCAGCGTTGAACGTACGGGTCGAGGCTACACCTTC. This sequence encodes CSVERTGRGYTF.

This clonotype has only a few counts. The chain recombines TRBV20-1 with TRBJ2-7; D uncertain. The V gene's germline CDR1 is DFQATT and CDR2 SNEGSKA (reference sequence). This CDR3 has 11 residues. The germline V and J ends were trimmed by 7 bases and 1 base, with 8 bases remaining between them. Written as DNA, the CDR3 is TGCAGTGGGGCGGATTCCTACGAGCAGTACTTC. Protein sequence: CSGADSYEQYF.

This clonotype was picked up many times. J is TRBJ2-1 and V is TRBV28; no reliable D call. The CDR3 sequence is 12 residues long. CDR1 is MDHEN and CDR2 is SYDVKM in the germline V gene. V lost 4 bases, J lost 9 bases, and 10 bases lay in between. The CDR3 DNA follows: TGTGCCAGCAGTTCTACCGTGGGTGAGCAGTTCTTC. Residues: CASSSTVGEQFF. The full variable domain, in which reference TRBV28 and TRBJ2-1 provide the parts outside the CDR3, is DVKVTQSSRYLVKRTGEKVFLECVQDMDHENMFWYRQDPGLGLRLIYFSYDVKMKEKGDIPEGYSVSREKKERFSLILESASTNQTSMYLCASSSTVGEQFFGPGTRLTVL.

This clonotype was found a few times. One base away lies a much larger clone, so this may be a sequencing read error. The chain employs TRBV12-3 or TRBV12-4 and TRBJ2-7; D not resolved. This CDR3 has 13 amino acids. The chain's CDR3 is CARSPGIQYEQYF. In nucleotides, the CDR3 is TGTGCCCGCAGTCCTGGGATCCAATACGAGCAGTACTTC.

CDR3 sequence reads: CASSYQGTEYEQYF. In nucleotides, the CDR3 is TGTGCCAGCAGTTACCAAGGGACAGAATACGAGCAGTACTTC. The J gene is TRBJ2-7, the V gene TRBV6-2 or TRBV6-3; 7 bases line up with TRBD1. The germline gives CDR1 MNHEY, CDR2 SVGEGT. The length of the CDR3 is 14 residues. Losses at the gene ends were 2 bases for V and 4 bases for J; bases not matched to a gene: 5.

This clonotype was seen repeatedly, ten times or more. The chain uses TRBV30 and TRBJ2-1; 14 nucleotides match TRBD2. The V segment lost 1 base and the J segment 9 bases; nucleotides outside the gene matches: 5. Germline CDR1 GTSNPN, CDR2 SVGIG (reference sequence). CDR3 length: 15 residues. CDR3 nucleotide sequence: TGTGCCTGGAGTGCGGGACTAGCGGGAGTTGGTGAGCAGTTCTTC. As protein: CAWSAGLAGVGEQFF.

Many counts were recorded for this clonotype. This chain links TRBV7-2 with TRBJ2-3; the D call may be TRBD1 or TRBD2 (5 bases each). The CDR3 is 15 amino acids. V gave up 3 bases and J gave up 7 bases, with 17 bases separating them. CDR1 SGHTA and CDR2 FQGNSA come from the germline V gene. The CDR3 reads CASSLLGTEQHTQYF. CDR3 nucleotide sequence: TGTGCCAGCAGCTTGCTAGGGACCGAGCAACATACGCAGTATTTT.

This clonotype appeared a single time. One junction end disagrees with the germline gene, perhaps due to a read error. CDR3 nucleotide sequence: TGCGCCAGCAACTTGATACCGGGGGCGGACACTGAAGCTTTCTTT. Its protein product is CASNLIPGADTEAFF. The rearrangement links TRBV5-1 to TRBJ1-1, with D maybe TRBD1 (6 bases). Per the germline V gene, CDR1 is SGHRS and CDR2 is YFSETQ. This CDR3 has 15 residues.

In this sample, this clonotype turned up once. The chain has TRBV20-1 and TRBJ2-5, with D possibly matching TRBD2 (7 bases). Germline-derived CDR1 and CDR2 are DFQATT and SNEGSKA (reference sequence). The CDR3 has 17 residues. The CDR3 loop is CSAARGQASWIQETQYF. The CDR3 DNA is TGCAGCGCTGCGCGGGGGCAGGCCAGTTGGATCCAAGAGACCCAGTACTTC.

The J gene is TRBJ2-7, the V gene TRBV20-1, with D tentatively TRBD1 (5 bases). V lost 3 bases and J lost 3, with 9 bases in between. The CDR3 extends over 12 amino acids. Germline CDR1 and CDR2: DFQATT and SNEGSKA (reference sequence). The CDR3 sequence is CSASQGNYEQYF. The CDR3 bases are TGCAGTGCTAGCCAGGGTAACTACGAGCAGTACTTC.

In its sample, this clonotype was seen a few times. This chain uses TRBV2 with TRBJ2-2, with TRBD1 matching over 7 bases. This CDR3 region has 15 residues. Germline CDR1 is SNHLY and CDR2 is FYNNEI. V lost 8 bases and J lost 1; bases outside the gene matches: 7. CDR3 protein: CASGDTGVNTGELFF. CDR3 DNA: TGTGCCAGCGGGGACACAGGGGTGAACACCGGGGAGCTGTTTTTT. Full variable domain (rest looked up from reference TRBV2 and TRBJ2-2): EPEVTQTPSHQVTQMGQEVILRCVPISNHLYFYWYRQILGQKVEFLVSFYNNEISEKSEIFDDQFSVERPDGSNFTLKIRSTKLEDSAMYFCASGDTGVNTGELFFGEGSRLTVL.

The V and J genes are TRBV5-1 and TRBJ2-5; D tentatively reads TRBD1 or TRBD2 (5 bases each). Trimming pared 7 bases from V and 4 bases from J, leaving 17 bases between. Germline V gene data show CDR1 as SGHRS and CDR2 as YFSETQ. The CDR3 length is 14 residues. The CDR3 bases are TGCGCCAGCTCCACCGGGACCAAAGGAGAGACCCAGTACTTC. It yields the protein CASSTGTKGETQYF.

This chain links TRBV7-2 with TRBJ2-1, with 12 nucleotides matching TRBD2. The V gene's germline CDR1 is SGHTA and CDR2 FQGNSA. This CDR3 has 16 amino acids. The J segment lost 5 bases and the V segment lost 1 base, leaving 3 bases of the junction unmatched. The CDR3 sequence: CASSLVRLAGDNEQFF. The DNA for the CDR3 is TGTGCCAGCAGCTTAGTGAGACTAGCGGGGGACAATGAGCAGTTCTTC.

This clonotype was seen a handful of times. The V and J genes are TRBV6-1 and TRBJ2-5, with TRBD1 as a possible D gene (5 bases). V lost 7 bases and J 11 bases, leaving 14 bases between the germline ends. The CDR3 covers 11 residues. Germline-derived CDR1 and CDR2 are MNHNS and SASEGT. In DNA, the CDR3 is TGTGCCAGCACAGGGATCAATGAGCAGTACTTC. As protein: CASTGINEQYF.

V and J are TRBV6-5 and TRBJ2-7, with D tentatively TRBD1 (5 bases). The assigned J gene may be wrong: the sequence end matches TRBJ2-5 better. The CDR3 is made up of 13 amino acids. Looked up from germline, CDR1 is MNHEY and CDR2 is SVGAGI. CDR3 coding DNA: TGTGCCAACGAAAAATTCAGGGCAAAGACCCAGTACTTC. Protein: CANEKFRAKTQYF.

J is TRBJ2-1 and V is TRBV20-1, with TRBD2 matching over 7 bases. V trimming: 2 bases; J trimming: 7 bases; junction bases outside the gene matches: 8. CDR1 is DFQATT and CDR2 is SNEGSKA in the germline V gene (reference sequence). This CDR3 has 14 amino acids. In DNA, the CDR3 is TGCAGTGCTAGAACTCAGGCCGGGGGGAATGAGCAGTTCTTC. Protein product: CSARTQAGGNEQFF.

Worth noting for this clonotype: A read error may explain this, as a much larger clone is one base away. The V and J genes are TRBV13 and TRBJ2-3; D call uncertain. Per germline, CDR1 PRHDT and CDR2 FYEKMQ (reference sequence). Deletions cut 5 bases from V and 5 bases from J, with 14 bases between. CDR3 length: 14 amino acids. The CDR3 spells CASSAQEVVDTQYF. The DNA for the CDR3 is TGTGCCAGCAGCGCCCAGGAAGTTGTAGATACGCAGTATTTT.

The chain links TRBV10-3 to TRBJ2-1; 7 nucleotides align to TRBD2. The CDR3 is 13 amino acids. V shed 10 bases and J 5 bases; nucleotides not matched to a gene: 8. The germline V gene encodes CDR1 ENHRY and CDR2 SYGVKD. The CDR3 here is CASTPSGHNEQFF. The CDR3 nucleotides read TGTGCCAGCACGCCTAGCGGCCACAATGAGCAGTTCTTC.

This clonotype was found many times. The genes are TRBV27 and TRBJ2-2; D is unclear. V dropped 8 bases and J dropped 7 bases, with 14 bases sitting between them. In germline, CDR1 is MNHEY, CDR2 SMNVEV (reference sequence). The CDR3 sequence is 13 residues long. CDR3 nucleotide sequence: TGTGCCAGCGCAAGGACCCGAAACGGGGAGCTGTTTTTT. Its translation is CASARTRNGELFF.

This clonotype was observed many times. The CDR3 bases are TGTGCCAGCAGCCCCATCCCTTCGGGACAGGGCACAGATACGCAGTATTTT. Translation gives CASSPIPSGQGTDTQYF. This sequence joins TRBV7-2 and TRBJ2-3; 8 bases match TRBD1. V was clipped by 5 bases and J by 1 base; unmatched bases: 11. Germline CDR1 and CDR2: SGHTA and FQGNSA. The CDR3 is 17 amino acids.

The table lists this clonotype with many counts. The genes are TRBV6-1 and TRBJ2-1; D remains ambiguous. The V end lost 10 bases, the J end lost 5 bases, and 18 bases lay between the germline ends. Germline V CDR1 and CDR2: MNHNS, SASEGT. The CDR3 spans 14 residues. The CDR3 coding sequence is TGTGCCACCCTCCCCCGGTGGGCTAACAATGAGCAGTTCTTC. Residues: CATLPRWANNEQFF.

Remarks on this clonotype: At one boundary the junction diverges from the germline segment, which might be a read error. The V call is TRBV7-2, the J call TRBJ2-5; D ambiguous. The germline V gene encodes CDR1 SGHTA and CDR2 FQGNSA. The CDR3 covers 13 residues. The CDR3 loop reads CASSLVHLEPQYF. CDR3 nucleotide sequence: TGTGCCAGCAGCTTAGTCCACTTAGAGCCCCAGTACTTC.